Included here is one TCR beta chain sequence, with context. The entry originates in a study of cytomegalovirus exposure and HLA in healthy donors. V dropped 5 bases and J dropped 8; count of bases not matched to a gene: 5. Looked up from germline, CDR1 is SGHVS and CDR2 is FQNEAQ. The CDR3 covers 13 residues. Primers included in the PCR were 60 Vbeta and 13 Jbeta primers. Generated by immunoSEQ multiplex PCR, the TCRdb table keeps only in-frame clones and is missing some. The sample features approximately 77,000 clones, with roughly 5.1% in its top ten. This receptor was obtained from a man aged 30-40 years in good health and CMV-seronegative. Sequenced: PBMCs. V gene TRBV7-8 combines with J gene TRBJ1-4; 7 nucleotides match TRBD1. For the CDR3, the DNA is TGTGCCAGCAGCCCCCGACAGGGAGAAAAACTGTTTTTT. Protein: CASSPRQGEKLFF.